This T cell receptor (beta chain) was retrieved from a study of blood T cell repertoires in COVID-19 (dated by TCRdb to the early 2020s). Describing the broader study: Collaborator samples came from the United States, Italy and Spain and covered acute and convalescent phases of COVID-19. The prospective study material was composed of cDNA or gDNA derived from T cells, B-cell-depleted T cells, or PBMCs. Samples came from the ongoing ImmuneRACE study (first 160 participants) plus 1,254 subjects from 6 global collaborators. A freely available public database, intended as a resource for researchers studying the immune response to SARS-CoV-2, is where the repertoires were released. The sample metadata nearly always contained a de-identified subject ID, COVID-19 status, age in years and sex. Where HLA class I and class II types were available, the types were taken from metadata supplied by the sample provider, not from assay-based typing. Subjects who had been exposed to COVID-19, were actively infected with it, or had recovered from it provided the deeply sampled blood TCRbeta repertoires that made up the dataset. Broad study findings and their caveats: The quantity of clinical and demographic metadata differed by source and by participant and was supplied without curation.

TCRbeta CDR3 regions were amplified from genomic DNA using the immunoSEQ Assay, a bias-controlled multiplex PCR. Processing in the source paper ran as follows. Nucleated cell counts per sample were estimated from amplification of reference gene primers within the assay. To quantify the absolute abundance of each unique TCRbeta CDR3 rearrangement, sequence reads were collapsed and filtered. Productive Simpson clonality was computed per sample as the square root of Simpson's diversity index over productive rearrangements. TCRdb obtained this table from immuneACCESS and retained in-frame rearrangements with V and J assigned. These tables miss some clones; where compared with another copy, unresolved V genes account for less than half of the shortfall, and the remainder is unexplained. Clonal size and the V and J genes are those of that table, whereas D and trimming came from the DNA. This sample has about 100,000 clones in its table, and 85% to 90% of those were observed once. The ten largest make up roughly 4.2% of the sample.

At one collaborating source in Seattle, patients were enrolled during active infection and were followed longitudinally through the course of disease. Each collaborating institution followed its own protocols to collect whole blood in K2EDTA tubes. For TCRbeta analysis, collaborator samples were shipped as frozen whole blood, as isolated PBMCs, or as DNA extracted from either sample type. About this clone: The antigen it recognizes is unknown. The input lacks base qualities; no much larger clone sits a single base away.

This TCR came from a human donor with COVID-19, enrolled during active disease. The donor label of this sample is uncertain. Sequencing was performed on peripheral blood.

The CDR3 sequence is CASSPRRGRAQTSYDTQYF. The bases read TGTGCCAGCAGCCCCAGGCGGGGCAGGGCACAAACATCATATGATACGCAGTATTTT. The sequence is built from TRBV21-1 and TRBJ2-3; the listed D gene, TRBD2, was not tested against the DNA. TRBV21-1 is designated a pseudogene. There are 19 amino acids in the CDR3, from cysteine to phenylalanine inclusive. Of all the DNA, just the CDR3 is kept, 57 bases in frame from base 1.